The sequence of this TCR beta chain was determined in a study of cytomegalovirus exposure and HLA in healthy donors (TCRdb year 2017). With respect to the entire study: According to an earlier analysis of 587 of the donors, about 180 million T cells yielded approximately 120 million unique TCR beta sequences and 276 Gb of sequence data. An early release covering 550 to 700 HLA-typed donors comprised about 300 gigabases of sequencing data and tens of millions of unique TCR sequences. Of the 350 to 450 genotyped donors, less than 90% were placed in the genetic ancestry cluster associated with self-reported Caucasian donors. The study aimed to test whether cataloging public T cell receptors could reveal signatures of past pathogen exposure. The T cell repertoires of 666 subjects were profiled by immunosequencing and related to cytomegalovirus serostatus. Besides the first cohort of hundreds of subjects, a separate validation cohort made up of roughly 120 different subjects was used. To predict cytomegalovirus infection status, the study brought together high-throughput TCR immunosequencing, statistical association of individual TCRs with disease status, and machine learning. To study patterns of TCR occurrence, a later analysis re-analyzed previously published TCR beta repertoires from several hundred donors and added high-resolution HLA genotyping. In the later analysis, no new phenotypic data were used to find candidate immune exposures; instead, reliance was placed on TCR beta sequences and their occurrence across donors. An earlier analysis of roughly 580 of the donors used high-throughput TCR beta sequencing to judge whether each TCR beta V gene segment behaved as functional or pseudogenic. Donor age, sex, ethnicity and CMV serostatus were compiled alongside the repertoire data. A later genetic analysis used genome-wide SNP genotypes for about 55% of the 666 donors, treating that subset as a discovery cohort. All discovery cohort repertoires had been generated using a single sequencing platform. Both class I and class II loci were covered by HLA typing, at four-digit resolution. The number of typed donors differed by locus: roughly 629-640 for A, B, C, DRB1 and DQB1; 522 for DQA1; some 610 for DPA1; and some 470 for DPB1. Roughly 5 DR-DQ haplotypes were handled as single units for association and clustering, since linkage in the cohort was strong. Among some 400 genotyped donors of the cohort, an average of approximately 240,000 unique TCR beta nucleotide sequences were sequenced per donor, approximately 20% of them non-productive. General conclusions and limits of the study: Cytomegalovirus status was reported to be diagnosed by the classifier with high specificity and sensitivity in both the original and validation cohorts. The only immune exposure information available for the cohort was CMV serostatus. Several of the top co-occurrence clusters appeared to be linked to parvovirus B19, influenza, CMV and Epstein-Barr virus, according to a later analysis. Compared with equally common non-associated chains, HLA-associated TCR beta chains in a later analysis were more clonally expanded and had lower generation probabilities. Across donors, most TCR sequences were observed very rarely, whereas some public TCRs were present in many individuals. The sequencing pipeline was judged likely to have produced a cluster of highly shared sequence variants as a technical artifact. Because HLA typing was missing for some donors at each locus, association tests included only the typed subset. When HLA alleles, especially DR and DQ, strongly co-occurred, TCR associations were difficult to assign to individual alleles. In an earlier analysis of some 500 of the donors, most TCR beta V segments appeared in productive rearrangements about 87% or about 30% of the time, broadly matching IMGT annotations. In a later analysis, TCR association rates were found to vary across HLA loci, with the most associated TCRs seen for DRB1 alleles and the fewest for HLA-C alleles. In a later genetic analysis, fewer N-insertions in productive TCRs were reported among donors in an Asian-associated ancestry cluster than the roughly 670-donor mean. In the study, 150 to 200 TCR beta chains were listed as associated with cytomegalovirus. The authors suggested that the approach could potentially be generalized to other disease states and immunological phenotypes. In a later genetic analysis, a missense DCLRE1C variant was associated with V-gene and J-gene trimming of TCR beta chains, and the association was replicated in an independent cohort. Specific HLA alleles were associated with roughly 17,000 TCR beta sequences at a false discovery rate of 0.05 in a later analysis. Roughly uniform sequencing depth across donors was assumed in presence/absence analyses, although this assumption may not hold. A further reported finding was that TCR beta sequences accurately predicted the HLA-A and HLA-B alleles for most subjects in the first cohort. A few of the identified cytomegalovirus-associated TCR beta chains were confirmed in vitro to be specific for cytomegalovirus antigens. Correlated functional status among segregating V segments might be attributable to linkage disequilibrium, but an unknown experimental factor could not be ruled out. Fewer than 20 rarely observed V segments, including chromosome 9 orphons, were excluded from the earlier analysis of a few hundred of the donors because counts were too low. According to a later analysis, most CMV-associated TCR beta chains appeared to be HLA-restricted, and the HLA associations seemed to be driven largely by CMV exposure. In this cohort, only TCR beta chains were sequenced, and detectable features were limited by the absence of alpha or paired-chain data.

Regarding this clone: There is no known antigen for this receptor. The sample holds no much larger clone one base away, and base qualities are not on file.

The cohort comprised 670 or so healthy bone marrow donors. At the time of sampling, all cohort members were nominally healthy, though unrecorded immune exposures were likely present. Of the 690 or so cohort members, around 290 had a positive CMV serostatus and about 350 had a negative one, while no CMV serostatus was recorded for the donor. A peripheral blood sample was provided by each donor, and peripheral blood mononuclear cells were used for TCR beta sequencing. Genomic DNA was extracted from the blood cell samples with the Qiagen DNeasy Blood Extraction Kit. Library preparation was by the immunoSEQ multiplex PCR assay. For the multiplex PCR, a mixture combining 60 forward primers for TCR Vbeta segments and 13 reverse primers for TCR Jbeta segments was used. The CDR3 region of rearranged TCR beta genes was amplified from genomic DNA with a multiplex PCR assay. Amplified TCR beta libraries were sequenced as 87-base-pair reads on the Illumina HiSeq System. The original pipeline was this. In a later analysis, tens of millions of unique TCR beta chains were counted across the approximately 620 repertoires, and around 11 million of these chains were shared by at least two donors. Raw reads were error-corrected and collapsed into unique sequences with a nearest-neighbor algorithm that merged closely related sequences to remove PCR and sequencing errors. Alignment of CDR3 sequences to IMGT reference sequences was used to assign V, D and J gene segments. For a sequence to be retained, at least a six-nucleotide match to both a V gene segment and a J gene segment was required. A rearrangement was called productive if the CDR3 had no stop codons and remained in frame with V and J, and every other rearrangement was called non-productive. Following IMGT convention, CDR3 was defined as the stretch from the second conserved V-encoded cysteine up to the conserved J-encoded phenylalanine. In an earlier analysis of 550 to 650 of the donors, sequences lacking an unambiguous match to a single V gene segment were excluded. In an earlier analysis of approximately 590 of the donors, a V segment was called functional when productive rearrangements were above 56.7%, and segregating when the standard deviation between donors exceeded 5%. A statistical classification framework was built to diagnose cytomegalovirus status from the catalog of TCR beta chain sequences. In a later analysis, V and J genes were assigned by comparing TCR nucleotide sequences against IMGT/GENE-DB human TR gene sequences. Using the TCRdist pipeline, a later analysis assigned CDR3 sequences along with most-parsimonious VDJ recombination scenarios. In a later analysis, every TCR beta chain was defined by the combination of its CDR3 amino acid sequence and its V-gene family, and reads without a unique V-gene family were dropped. A later analysis removed 500 to 600 highly shared, low-generation-probability nucleotide sequences to deal with suspected cross-contamination and a sequencing artifact. For each public chain, a later analysis derived a clonal expansion index from normalized ranks of inferred template counts within each repertoire. In a later analysis, generation probabilities were computed using a VDJ recombination model fitted to out-of-frame rearrangements, and the results were checked against IGoR. A later analysis scored TCR-TCR, TCR-HLA and TCR-CMV co-occurrence with hypergeometric tests, applying a repertoire-size bias correction to TCR pairs. To estimate false discovery rates, a later analysis permuted the HLA or CMV assignments 20 times. In a later analysis, co-occurring TCRs were grouped with DBSCAN, and TCRdist sequence similarity was added when clustering was performed within HLA-allele-positive subsets. Repertoires with fewer than 30,000 or more than 120,000 public chains, plus five repertoires with anomalous nucleotide sharing, were excluded from co-occurrence clustering. TCRdb retrieved this table from immuneACCESS and kept in-frame rearrangements only. Not all clones are present; in checked studies, unresolved V genes account for under half, and no reason is known for the remainder. V, J and clone size are those of that table, while D and trimming were read from the DNA. This sample lists 100,000 or so clones; 81% were detected once. Together, the top ten hold approximately 10% of the sample.

Input material: PBMCs. The receptor's source is a human donor in good health.

The encoded CDR3 is CATSRARSSYNEQFF. The DNA sequence follows: TGTGCCACCAGCAGAGCACGGAGCTCCTACAATGAGCAGTTCTTC. The sequence links TRBV15 to TRBJ2-1; the D gene is unclear. The CDR3 has 15 amino acids, counting the end cysteine and phenylalanine. Only the CDR3 DNA stays, 45 bases, in frame from base 1. Relative to germline, V is 1 base shorter and J is 0 bases shorter, with 7 bases between their ends. CDR1 and CDR2 are read off the germline V gene (reference sequence) as LNHNV and YYDKDF.